These 2 T cell receptor beta chains came from one sample sequenced in a study of blood T cell repertoires in COVID-19. Profiling relied on immunoSEQ multiplex PCR, and the TCRdb table lists in-frame clones only, not all of them. Of about 160,000 clones in the sample, around four fifths were seen once. The specimen was peripheral blood. The origin of the receptors is a human donor in a cohort sampled during active COVID-19.

The V gene is TRBV27, the J gene TRBJ2-6; D might be TRBD1 (7 bases). This CDR3 contains 18 residues. Looked up from germline, CDR1 is MNHEY and CDR2 is SMNVEV (reference sequence). V dropped 5 bases and J dropped 0 bases, with 17 bases sitting between them. The CDR3 nucleotides read TGTGCCAGCAGTCGAAGGCGGGACAGTCCCTCTGGGGCCAACGTCCTGACTTTC. Its protein is CASSRRRDSPSGANVLTF.

The chain has TRBV7-2 and TRBJ2-5; no firm D call. Trimming left V 4 bases short and J 10 bases short, with 16 bases between. Germline loops: CDR1 SGHTA, CDR2 FQGNSA. This CDR3 has 13 residues. CDR3 coding DNA: TGTGCCAGCAGCTCCACCCCCCAAGCGCACCAGTACTTC. Amino acids: CASSSTPQAHQYF.